These 10 T cell receptor beta chains share one sample of origin, sequenced in a study of blood T cell repertoires in COVID-19. TCRdb's copy holds only in-frame clones and misses some; the assay was immunoSEQ multiplex PCR. This sample has 110,000 or so clones, with 82% found just once. Material: peripheral blood. These TCRs come from a human donor in a cohort sampled during active COVID-19.

The CDR3 loop reads CASTQDRGYEQYF. Here the CDR3 DNA reads TGTGCCAGCACTCAGGACAGGGGCTACGAGCAGTACTTC. V usage is TRBV6-5 and J usage is TRBJ2-7; 9 nucleotides line up with TRBD1. The CDR3 is made up of 13 amino acids. V was clipped by 7 bases and J by 3 bases; unmatched bases: 4. Per germline, CDR1 MNHEY and CDR2 SVGAGI.

This rearrangement joins TRBV28 to TRBJ2-3; 16 bases are a match to TRBD2. Germline lookup yields CDR1 MDHEN and CDR2 SYDVKM. This CDR3 has 16 residues. V shed 6 bases and J 4 bases; nucleotides not matched to a gene: 4. The DNA of the CDR3 is TGTGCCAGCAGGGGGACTAGCGGGGGGGCCCCAGATACGCAGTATTTT. Its protein is CASRGTSGGAPDTQYF. Complete variable domain (other parts from reference TRBV28 and TRBJ2-3): DVKVTQSSRYLVKRTGEKVFLECVQDMDHENMFWYRQDPGLGLRLIYFSYDVKMKEKGDIPEGYSVSREKKERFSLILESASTNQTSMYLCASRGTSGGAPDTQYFGPGTRLTVL.

V is TRBV9 and J is TRBJ2-3; 8 nucleotides line up with TRBD2. Germline assignment: CDR1 SGDLS and CDR2 YYNGEE. This CDR3 is 14 amino acids long. V shed 0 bases, J shed 4 bases, and the junction held 1 base outside the gene matches. The CDR3 nucleotides are TGTGCCAGCAGCGTAGGGCGGGGGGCAGATACGCAGTATTTT. Encoded protein: CASSVGRGADTQYF. Using reference TRBV9 and TRBJ2-3 for the parts outside the CDR3, the full variable domain is DSGVTQTPKHLITATGQRVTLRCSPRSGDLSVYWYQQSLDQGLQFLIQYYNGEERAKGNILERFSAQQFPDLHSELNLSSLELGDSALYFCASSVGRGADTQYFGPGTRLTVL.

This chain links TRBV27 with TRBJ2-7; 8 bases are a match to TRBD1. There are 16 residues in the CDR3. The germline V gene has CDR1 MNHEY and CDR2 SMNVEV (reference sequence). V was pared by 6 bases and J by 4 bases, with 14 bases of the junction left unmatched. The CDR3 here is CASSPYRAGGSYEQYF. Here the CDR3 DNA reads TGTGCCAGCAGCCCCTACCGGGCAGGGGGCTCGTACGAGCAGTACTTC.

Of note for this clone: One end of the junction varies from germline; a read error may be responsible. Other DNA sequences within the sample encode an identical CDR3. The CDR3 region has the DNA TGTGCTAGCAGCTCCCTGCCCGGGGAGCAAGAGACCCAGTACTTC. Translated, it gives CASSSLPGEQETQYF. The V and J genes are TRBV7-7 and TRBJ2-5, with a weak D call TRBD2 (5 bases). The CDR3 totals 15 residues. Germline V gives CDR1 SSHAT, CDR2 FNYEAQ (reference sequence).

This clone was counted a few times. This chain links TRBV10-1 with TRBJ1-5, with a possible D match to TRBD1 (5 bases). Trimming stripped 2 bases from V and 9 bases from J, with 17 bases between. The CDR3 loop spans 15 amino acids. Germline CDR1 and CDR2: WNHNN and SYGVQD (reference sequence). The CDR3 DNA reads as TGCGCCAGCAGTGAGCCGGGACCAGAGGAGGGGCCCCAGCATTTT. Translation gives CASSEPGPEEGPQHF.

This chain links TRBV3-1 (or the pseudogene TRBV3-2) with TRBJ1-6, with 10 positions matching TRBD1. V shed 0 bases and J 7 bases; nucleotides not matched to a gene: 3. The CDR3 is 16 amino acids. Germline V gene lookup returns CDR1 LGHDT and CDR2 YNNKEL (reference sequence). CDR3 nucleotides: TGTGCCAGCAGCCAAGATCGGGGACAGGGGAATTCACCCCTCCACTTT. Protein sequence: CASSQDRGQGNSPLHF.

The chain joins TRBV19 to TRBJ1-4; no definite D call. The CDR3 loop spans 15 amino acids. The germline CDR1 and CDR2 sequences are LNHDA and SQIVND (reference sequence). V dropped 5 bases and J dropped 2 bases, with 12 bases sitting between them. DNA of the CDR3: TGTGCCAGTAGTGCTCGGAGCGGTACTAATGAAAAACTGTTTTTT. Translated: CASSARSGTNEKLFF. The full variable domain, completed using reference TRBV19 and TRBJ1-4, is DGGITQSPKYLFRKEGQNVTLSCEQNLNHDAMYWYRQDPGQGLRLIYYSQIVNDFQKGDIAEGYSVSREKKESFPLTVTSAQKNPTAFYLCASSARSGTNEKLFFGSGTQLSVL.

As concerns this clone: The germline gene is not matched at one end of the junction; a read error may be the cause. The J gene is TRBJ2-6, the V gene TRBV7-7; 9 nucleotides agree with TRBD1. The CDR3 runs to 19 residues. CDR1 is SSHAT, CDR2 FNYEAQ, per germline (reference sequence). This CDR3 is CASSHLPGQGSSGANVLTF. For the CDR3, the DNA is TGTGCTAGCAGCCACCTGCCGGGACAGGGAAGCTCTGGGGCCAACGTCCTGACTTTC.

This chain connects TRBV6-5 to TRBJ1-1, with D hard to call. CDR3 length: 14 amino acids. V lost 2 bases, J lost 1 base, and 8 bases lay in between. CDR1 MNHEY and CDR2 SVGAGI come from the germline V gene. CDR3 DNA: TGTGCCAGCAGTTACAACAATCAGAACACTGAAGCTTTCTTT. Translation: CASSYNNQNTEAFF.